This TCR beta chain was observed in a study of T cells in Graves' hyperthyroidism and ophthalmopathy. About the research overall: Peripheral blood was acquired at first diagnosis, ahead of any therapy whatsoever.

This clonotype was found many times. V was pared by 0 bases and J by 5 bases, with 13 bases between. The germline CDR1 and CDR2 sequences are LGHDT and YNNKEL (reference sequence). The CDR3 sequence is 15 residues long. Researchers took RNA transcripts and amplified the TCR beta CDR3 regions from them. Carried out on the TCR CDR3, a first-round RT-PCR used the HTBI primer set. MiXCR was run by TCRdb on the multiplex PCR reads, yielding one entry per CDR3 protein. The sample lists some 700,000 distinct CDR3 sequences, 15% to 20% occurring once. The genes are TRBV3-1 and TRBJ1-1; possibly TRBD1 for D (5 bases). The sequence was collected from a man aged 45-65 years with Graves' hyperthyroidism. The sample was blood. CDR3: CASSQDTGRGTEAFF. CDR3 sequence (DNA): TGTGCCAGCAGCCAAGATACAGGTCGGGGAACTGAAGCTTTCTTT.